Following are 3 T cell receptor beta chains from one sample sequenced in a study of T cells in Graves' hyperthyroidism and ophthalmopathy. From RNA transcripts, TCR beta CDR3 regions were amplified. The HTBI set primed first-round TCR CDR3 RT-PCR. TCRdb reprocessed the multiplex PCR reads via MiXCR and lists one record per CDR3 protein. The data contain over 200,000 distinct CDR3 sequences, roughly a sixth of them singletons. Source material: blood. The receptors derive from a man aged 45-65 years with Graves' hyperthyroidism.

CDR3 nucleotide sequence: TGTGCCAGCAGCTTGGGTGCAGGGTGGTCTGATGAGCAGTTCTTC. It yields the protein CASSLGAGWSDEQFF. This chain uses TRBV5-4 with TRBJ2-1, with D perhaps TRBD1 (5 bases). There are 15 residues in the CDR3. V dropped 0 bases and J dropped 8 bases, with 15 bases sitting between them. Per germline, CDR1 SGHNT and CDR2 YYREEE (reference sequence).

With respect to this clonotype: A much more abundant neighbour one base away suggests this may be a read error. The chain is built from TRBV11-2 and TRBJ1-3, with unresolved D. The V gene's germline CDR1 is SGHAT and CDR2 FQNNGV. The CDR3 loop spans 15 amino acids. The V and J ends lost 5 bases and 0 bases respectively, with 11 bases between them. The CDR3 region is CASSAERCSGNTIYF. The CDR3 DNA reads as TGTGCCAGCAGCGCCGAACGGTGCTCTGGAAACACCATATATTTT.

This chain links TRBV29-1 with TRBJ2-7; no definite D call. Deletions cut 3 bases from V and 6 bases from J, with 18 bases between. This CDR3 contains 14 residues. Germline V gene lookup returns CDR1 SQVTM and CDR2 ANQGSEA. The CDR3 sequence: CSVERIPNTGEQYF. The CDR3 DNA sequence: TGCAGCGTTGAGCGGATTCCTAATACCGGCGAGCAGTACTTC.